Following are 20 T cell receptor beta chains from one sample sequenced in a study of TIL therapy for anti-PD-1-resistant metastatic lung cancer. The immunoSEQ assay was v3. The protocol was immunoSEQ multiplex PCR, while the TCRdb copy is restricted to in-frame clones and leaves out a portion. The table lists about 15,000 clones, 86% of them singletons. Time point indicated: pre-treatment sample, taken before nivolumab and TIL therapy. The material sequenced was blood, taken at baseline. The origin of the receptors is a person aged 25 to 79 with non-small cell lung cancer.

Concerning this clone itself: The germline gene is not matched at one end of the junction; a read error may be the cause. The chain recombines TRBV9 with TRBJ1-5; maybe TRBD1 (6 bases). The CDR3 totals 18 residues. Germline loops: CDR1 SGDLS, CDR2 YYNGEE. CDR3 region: CASSPPTLTGHSNQPQRF. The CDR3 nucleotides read TGTGCCAGCAGCCCGCCAACCCTAACAGGGCATAGCAATCAGCCCCAGCGTTTT. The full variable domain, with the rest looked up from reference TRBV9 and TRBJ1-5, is DSGVTQTPKHLITATGQRVTLRCSPRSGDLSVYWYQQSLDQGLQFLIQYYNGEERAKGNILERFSAQQFPDLHSELNLSSLELGDSALYFCASSPPTLTGHSNQPQRFGDGTRLSIL.

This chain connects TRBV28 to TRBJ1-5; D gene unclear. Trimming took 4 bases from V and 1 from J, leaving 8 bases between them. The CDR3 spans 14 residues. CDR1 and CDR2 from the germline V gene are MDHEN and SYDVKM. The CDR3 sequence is CASSYFPSNQPQHF. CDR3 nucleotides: TGTGCCAGCAGTTATTTCCCCAGCAATCAGCCCCAGCATTTT.

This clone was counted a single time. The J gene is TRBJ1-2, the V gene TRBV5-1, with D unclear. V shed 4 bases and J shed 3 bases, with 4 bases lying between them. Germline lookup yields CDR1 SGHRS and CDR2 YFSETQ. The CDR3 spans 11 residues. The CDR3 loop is CASSADYGYTF. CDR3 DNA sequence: TGCGCCAGCAGCGCAGACTATGGCTACACCTTC.

The CDR3 is CASSPSLDYEQYF. Here the CDR3 DNA reads TGTGCCAGTAGCCCCTCATTGGATTACGAGCAGTACTTC. The rearrangement uses TRBV19 and TRBJ2-7, with D unclear. Germline CDR1 and CDR2: LNHDA and SQIVND (reference sequence). V was pared by 6 bases and J by 4 bases, with 13 bases between. This CDR3 comprises 13 residues.

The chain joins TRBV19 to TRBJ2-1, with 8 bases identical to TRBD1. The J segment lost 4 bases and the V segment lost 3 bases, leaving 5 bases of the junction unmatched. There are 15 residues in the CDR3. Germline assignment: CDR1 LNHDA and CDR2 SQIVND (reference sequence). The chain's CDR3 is CASSILQGGYNEQFF. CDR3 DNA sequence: TGTGCCAGTAGTATTTTACAGGGGGGATACAATGAGCAGTTCTTC.

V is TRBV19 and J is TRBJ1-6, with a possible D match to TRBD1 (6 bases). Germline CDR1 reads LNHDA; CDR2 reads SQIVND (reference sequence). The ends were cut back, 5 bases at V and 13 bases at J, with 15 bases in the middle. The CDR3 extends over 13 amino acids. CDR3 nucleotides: TGTGCCAGTAGTCTCAAGACAGGAACGCCCCTCCACTTT. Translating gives CASSLKTGTPLHF.

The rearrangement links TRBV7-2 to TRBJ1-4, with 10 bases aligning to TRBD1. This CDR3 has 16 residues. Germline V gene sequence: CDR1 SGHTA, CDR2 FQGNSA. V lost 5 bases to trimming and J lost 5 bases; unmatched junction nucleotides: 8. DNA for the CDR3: TGTGCCAGCAGCGCGACAGGGGGCGGGGGGAATGAAAAACTGTTTTTT. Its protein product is CASSATGGGGNEKLFF.

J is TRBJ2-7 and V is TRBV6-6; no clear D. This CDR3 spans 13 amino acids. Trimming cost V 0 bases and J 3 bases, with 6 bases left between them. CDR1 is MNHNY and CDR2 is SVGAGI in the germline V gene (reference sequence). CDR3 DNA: TGTGCCAGCAGTTACTCCAGGTACTACGAGCAGTACTTC. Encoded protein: CASSYSRYYEQYF.

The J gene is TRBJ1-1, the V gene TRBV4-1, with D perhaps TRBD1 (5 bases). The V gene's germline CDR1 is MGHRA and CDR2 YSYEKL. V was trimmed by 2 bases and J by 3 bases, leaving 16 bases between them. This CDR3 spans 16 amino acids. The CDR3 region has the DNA TGCGCCAGCAGCCAACCCCGGGACCCGACCGACACTGAAGCTTTCTTT. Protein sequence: CASSQPRDPTDTEAFF.

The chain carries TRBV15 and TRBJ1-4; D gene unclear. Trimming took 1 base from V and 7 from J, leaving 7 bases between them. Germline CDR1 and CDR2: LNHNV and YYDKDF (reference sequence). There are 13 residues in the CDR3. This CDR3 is CATSRGMLEKLFF. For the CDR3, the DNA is TGTGCCACCAGCAGAGGGATGCTTGAAAAACTGTTTTTT.

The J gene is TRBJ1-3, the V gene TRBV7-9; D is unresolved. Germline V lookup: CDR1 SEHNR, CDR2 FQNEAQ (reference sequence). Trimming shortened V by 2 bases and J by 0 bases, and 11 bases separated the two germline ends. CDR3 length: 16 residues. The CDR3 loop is CASSLLWDNSGNTIYF. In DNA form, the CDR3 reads TGTGCCAGCAGCTTATTATGGGATAACTCTGGAAACACCATATATTTT.

The CDR3 DNA sequence: TGTGCCAGCACCCCCCTAAACTCCTACAATGAGCAGTTCTTC. Amino acids: CASTPLNSYNEQFF. V and J are TRBV7-9 and TRBJ2-1; D gene ambiguous. The CDR3 is made up of 14 amino acids. From germline, CDR1 is SEHNR and CDR2 FQNEAQ (reference sequence). V was cut by 7 bases and J by 0 bases, with 10 bases left in between. Supplemented by reference TRBV7-9 and TRBJ2-1, the full variable domain reads DTGVSQNPRHKITKRGQNVTFRCDPISEHNRLYWYRQTLGQGPEFLTYFQNEAQLEKSRLLSDRFSAERPKGSFSTLEIQRTEQGDSAMYLCASTPLNSYNEQFFGPGTRLTVL.

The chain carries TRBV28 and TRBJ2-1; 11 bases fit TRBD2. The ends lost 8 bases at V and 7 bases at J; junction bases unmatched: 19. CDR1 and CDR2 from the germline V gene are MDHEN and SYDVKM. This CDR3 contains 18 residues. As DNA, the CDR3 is TGTGCCAGCTCCTCCGCAGGTATACTAGCGGGAGTGGGGAATGAGCAGTTCTTC. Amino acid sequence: CASSSAGILAGVGNEQFF.

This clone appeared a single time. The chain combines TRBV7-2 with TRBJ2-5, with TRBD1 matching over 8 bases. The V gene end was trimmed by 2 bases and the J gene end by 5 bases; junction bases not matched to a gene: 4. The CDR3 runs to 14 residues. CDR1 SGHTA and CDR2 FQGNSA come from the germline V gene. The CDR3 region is CASSLNRGVETQYF. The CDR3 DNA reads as TGTGCCAGCAGCTTAAACAGGGGGGTGGAGACCCAGTACTTC.

Written as DNA, the CDR3 is TGTGCCAGTAGTCGCGGGAACGGTGAAAAACTGTTTTTT. Its translation is CASSRGNGEKLFF. V is TRBV19 and J is TRBJ1-4; D unresolved. Looked up from germline, CDR1 is LNHDA and CDR2 is SQIVND (reference sequence). The CDR3 covers 13 residues. V shed 5 bases and J shed 7 bases, with 11 bases lying between them.

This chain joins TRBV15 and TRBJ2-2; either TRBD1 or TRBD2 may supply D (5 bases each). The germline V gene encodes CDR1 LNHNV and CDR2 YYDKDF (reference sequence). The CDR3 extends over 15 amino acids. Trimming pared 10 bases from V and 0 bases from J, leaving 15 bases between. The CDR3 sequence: CAIRSGRANTGELFF. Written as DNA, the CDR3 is TGTGCCATCCGATCGGGGCGGGCGAACACCGGGGAGCTGTTTTTT. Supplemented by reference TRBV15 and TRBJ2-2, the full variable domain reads DAMVIQNPRYQVTQFGKPVTLSCSQTLNHNVMYWYQQKSSQAPKLLFHYYDKDFNNEADTPDNFQSRRPNTSFCFLDIRSPGLGDTAMYLCAIRSGRANTGELFFGEGSRLTVL.

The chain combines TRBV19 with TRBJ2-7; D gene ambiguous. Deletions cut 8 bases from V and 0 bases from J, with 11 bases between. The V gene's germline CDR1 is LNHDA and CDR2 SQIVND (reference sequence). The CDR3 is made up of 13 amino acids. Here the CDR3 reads CASSGPPSYEQYF. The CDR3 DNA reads TGTGCCAGTTCCGGGCCTCCCTCCTACGAGCAGTACTTC.

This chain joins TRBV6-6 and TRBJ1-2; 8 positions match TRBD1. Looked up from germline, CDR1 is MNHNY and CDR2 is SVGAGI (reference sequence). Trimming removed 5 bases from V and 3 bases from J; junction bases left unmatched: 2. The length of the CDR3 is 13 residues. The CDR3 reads CASSPTGDYGYTF. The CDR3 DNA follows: TGTGCCAGCAGTCCGACAGGGGACTATGGCTACACCTTC.

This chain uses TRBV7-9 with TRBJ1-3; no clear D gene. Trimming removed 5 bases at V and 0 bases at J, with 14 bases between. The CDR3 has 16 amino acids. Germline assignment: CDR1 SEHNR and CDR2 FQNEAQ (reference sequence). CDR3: CASSLNHPNSGNTIYF. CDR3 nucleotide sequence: TGTGCCAGCAGCCTCAACCACCCAAACTCTGGAAACACCATATATTTT.

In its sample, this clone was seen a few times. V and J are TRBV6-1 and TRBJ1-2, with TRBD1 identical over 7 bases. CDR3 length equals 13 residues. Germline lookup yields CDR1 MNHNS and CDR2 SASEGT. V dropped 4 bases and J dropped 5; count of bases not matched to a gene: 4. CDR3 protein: CASSVGGQYGYTF. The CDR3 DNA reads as TGTGCCAGCAGTGTGGGGGGACAGTATGGCTACACCTTC.